One and the same sample provided the 30 T cell receptor beta chains below, sequenced in a study of identical twins. From the 5' RACE reads, TCRdb called clonotypes with MiXCR, one entry per CDR3 protein. The sample records about 530,000 distinct CDR3 sequences, 15% being singletons. This sample also belongs to another study, concerning yellow fever vaccine responses in identical twins.

Sequencing was carried out using CD4+ T cells sorted from blood. The receptors stem from a woman aged 18 to 35 in good health.

The CDR3 region is CSARDPSASGSYNEQFF. In DNA form, the CDR3 reads TGCAGTGCTAGGGACCCTTCGGCTAGCGGTTCCTACAATGAGCAGTTCTTC. The rearrangement uses TRBV20-1 and TRBJ2-1, with 7 bases aligning to TRBD2. The CDR3 contains 17 residues. J gave up 1 base and V 3 bases, and 12 bases lay outside the gene matches. Germline V gene lookup returns CDR1 DFQATT and CDR2 SNEGSKA (reference sequence).

This clonotype was seen more than once but under ten times. The V call is TRBV12-3 or TRBV12-4, the J call TRBJ2-1, with D hard to call. This CDR3 is built from 11 residues. Trimming stripped 7 bases from V and 7 bases from J, with 8 bases between. The DNA of the CDR3 is TGTGCCAGCAATCTGGGGAATGAGCAGTTCTTC. It codes for CASNLGNEQFF.

J is TRBJ1-6 and V is TRBV12-3 or TRBV12-4; D is uncertain. Trimming took off 4 bases at V and 8 bases at J, with 9 bases between the two ends. The CDR3 consists of 13 residues. CDR3 sequence reads: CASSSFGDSPLHF. The CDR3 bases are TGTGCCAGCAGTTCGTTTGGGGATTCACCCCTCCACTTT.

This clonotype was counted ten times or more. The V gene is TRBV12-3 or TRBV12-4, the J gene TRBJ2-5; 7 nucleotides line up with TRBD1. The CDR3 extends over 16 amino acids. J gave up 3 bases and V 6 bases, and 13 bases lay outside the gene matches. Written as DNA, the CDR3 is TGTGCCAGCAGCCCCACTCCTTCGACAGGGAAAGAGACCCAGTACTTC. Translating gives CASSPTPSTGKETQYF.

This clonotype was seen only a few times. V gene TRBV9 combines with J gene TRBJ2-7; D possibly matches TRBD1 or TRBD2 (5 bases each). The V end lost 2 bases, the J end lost 6 bases, and 12 bases lay between the germline ends. The germline gives CDR1 SGDLS, CDR2 YYNGEE. This CDR3 has 13 amino acids. CDR3 sequence reads: CASSVFGTAEQYF. DNA for the CDR3: TGTGCCAGCAGCGTCTTTGGGACGGCCGAGCAGTACTTC.

The chain joins TRBV24-1 to TRBJ2-3, with D possibly being TRBD1 or TRBD2 (5 bases each). Trimming stripped 4 bases from V and 6 bases from J, with 19 bases between. The length of the CDR3 is 16 residues. Per the germline V gene, CDR1 is KGHDR and CDR2 is SFDVKD. Here the CDR3 DNA reads TGTGCCACCAGTGACCCGGACGGGGCTGCCAGGGATACGCAGTATTTT. Translating gives CATSDPDGAARDTQYF.

This chain links TRBV15 with TRBJ1-2, with no clear D. Deletions cut 1 base from V and 6 bases from J, with 9 bases between. The germline V gene encodes CDR1 LNHNV and CDR2 YYDKDF (reference sequence). The length of the CDR3 is 13 residues. This CDR3 is CATSRGAGDGYTF. In DNA form, the CDR3 reads TGTGCCACCAGCAGAGGGGCAGGCGATGGCTACACCTTC. The variable domain in full, with the rest retrieved from reference TRBV15 and TRBJ1-2, is DAMVIQNPRYQVTQFGKPVTLSCSQTLNHNVMYWYQQKSSQAPKLLFHYYDKDFNNEADTPDNFQSRRPNTSFCFLDIRSPGLGDTAMYLCATSRGAGDGYTFGSGTRLTVV.

This clonotype showed up many times. This chain uses TRBV5-1 with TRBJ2-1, with D perhaps matching TRBD1 or TRBD2 (6 bases each). The V gene lost 2 bases and the J gene lost 8 bases, with 20 bases spanning the gap. CDR1 and CDR2 (germline): SGHRS, YFSETQ. The CDR3 sequence is 16 residues long. This CDR3 reads CASSLQSRGPRDEQFF. The CDR3, as DNA: TGCGCCAGCAGCTTACAGTCCCGGGGGCCCCGGGATGAGCAGTTCTTC.

This clonotype was seen only a few times. The rearrangement joins TRBV19 to TRBJ1-2, with D unclear. CDR3 size: 12 residues. The germline CDR1 and CDR2 sequences are LNHDA and SQIVND (reference sequence). V lost 4 bases and J lost 11, with 14 bases in between. The CDR3 is CASSNWNTGYTF. The CDR3 DNA reads as TGTGCCAGTAGTAATTGGAATACCGGTTACACCTTC.

The chain combines TRBV24-1 with TRBJ2-5; maybe TRBD2 (5 bases). V was trimmed by 1 base and J by 5 bases, leaving 10 bases between them. This CDR3 has 14 amino acids. Germline-derived CDR1 and CDR2 are KGHDR and SFDVKD. The CDR3 DNA follows: TGTGCCACCAGTGATTTTGCCGGGGATGAGACCCAGTACTTC. Translation gives CATSDFAGDETQYF.

This clonotype was found a few times. The rearrangement links TRBV4-2 to TRBJ1-4, with 10 bases identical to TRBD1. Losses at the gene ends were 0 bases for V and 8 bases for J; bases not matched to a gene: 6. CDR1 is LGHNA and CDR2 is YNFKEQ in the germline V gene. The CDR3 extends over 16 amino acids. CDR3 sequence reads: CASSQDRTTGGEKLFF. The CDR3, as DNA: TGTGCCAGCAGCCAAGATCGGACGACAGGGGGCGAAAAACTGTTTTTT.

This clonotype was counted between two and nine times. The genes are TRBV12-3 or TRBV12-4 and TRBJ2-5; D remains ambiguous. V lost 4 bases, J lost 10 bases, and 16 bases lay in between. This CDR3 contains 13 residues. The CDR3 DNA sequence: TGTGCCAGCAGTTCGGGCGCCCTAATCGACCAGTACTTC. Its protein product is CASSSGALIDQYF.

The genes are TRBV20-1 and TRBJ2-1, with 14 bases fitting TRBD2. Germline CDR1 DFQATT, CDR2 SNEGSKA (reference sequence). This CDR3 contains 16 residues. V lost 3 bases to trimming and J lost 4 bases; unmatched junction nucleotides: 5. The CDR3 reads CSASPGTSGRYNEQFF. The CDR3 DNA reads as TGCAGTGCTAGTCCCGGGACTAGCGGGAGATACAATGAGCAGTTCTTC.

This clonotype was observed a few times. The V call is TRBV12-3 or TRBV12-4, the J call TRBJ2-5; D not resolved. CDR3 length equals 12 residues. V shed 2 bases and J shed 5 bases, with 6 bases lying between them. The CDR3 spells CASSLRSETQYF. CDR3 in DNA: TGTGCCAGCAGTTTACGGTCGGAGACCCAGTACTTC.

The J gene is TRBJ1-4, the V gene TRBV12-3 or TRBV12-4, with TRBD1 as a possible D gene (6 bases). Trimming shortened V by 3 bases and J by 12 bases, and 17 bases separated the two germline ends. This CDR3 region has 14 residues. CDR3 sequence reads: CASSLDRAVGELFF. The CDR3 nucleotides read TGTGCCAGCAGTTTGGACAGAGCCGTCGGGGAACTGTTTTTT.

This clonotype was seen a handful of times. This chain connects TRBV20-1 to TRBJ2-3; maybe TRBD2 (5 bases). Deletions cut 6 bases from V and 0 bases from J, with 13 bases between. This CDR3 spans 14 amino acids. The germline gives CDR1 DFQATT, CDR2 SNEGSKA (reference sequence). CDR3 nucleotide sequence: TGCAGTGCCACGAAAAGCGGTAGCACAGATACGCAGTATTTT. The encoded protein is CSATKSGSTDTQYF.

This clonotype was picked up many times. J is TRBJ2-3 and V is TRBV12-3 or TRBV12-4, with D perhaps TRBD2 (5 bases). V was shortened by 6 bases and J by 0 bases, with 16 bases between the two germline ends. The CDR3 covers 16 residues. This CDR3 reads CASSPGERRSTDTQYF. CDR3 sequence (DNA): TGTGCCAGCAGCCCTGGGGAGAGGAGGAGCACAGATACGCAGTATTTT.

V is TRBV29-1 and J is TRBJ2-1; tentatively, D is TRBD2 (6 bases). V was clipped by 3 bases and J by 3 bases, with 15 bases between them. This CDR3 has 15 amino acids. Germline-derived CDR1 and CDR2 are SQVTM and ANQGSEA. The CDR3 here is CSVDASSANYNEQFF. Here the CDR3 DNA reads TGCAGCGTTGATGCGTCTAGCGCAAACTACAATGAGCAGTTCTTC.

This clonotype was observed many times. This rearrangement joins TRBV12-3 or TRBV12-4 to TRBJ2-1, with D unresolved. Trimming took off 3 bases at V and 9 bases at J, with 9 bases between the two ends. The CDR3 extends over 12 amino acids. Here the CDR3 reads CASSLWSGEQFF. The CDR3 region has the DNA TGTGCCAGCAGTTTGTGGTCAGGTGAGCAGTTCTTC.

The V call is TRBV24-1, the J call TRBJ2-2, with TRBD2 matching over 11 bases. Losses at the gene ends were 4 bases for V and 3 bases for J; bases not matched to a gene: 3. This CDR3 has 16 residues. Germline CDR1 and CDR2: KGHDR and SFDVKD. This CDR3 is CATSDPGLADTGELFF. CDR3 sequence (DNA): TGTGCCACCAGTGACCCGGGACTAGCGGACACCGGGGAGCTGTTTTTT.

The J gene is TRBJ1-2, the V gene TRBV5-6, with 8 positions matching TRBD1. With V trimmed by 2 bases and J by 0 bases, 18 bases remained unmatched. Germline V gene lookup returns CDR1 SGHDT and CDR2 YYEEEE. This CDR3 is built from 20 residues. CDR3 DNA: TGTGCCAGCAGCTTCGCCACGGGGACAGGCGAAAGGTGGGCTAACTATGGCTACACCTTC. Protein: CASSFATGTGERWANYGYTF.

The table lists this clonotype with many counts. The CDR3 reads CSAGSSYEQYF. The CDR3 DNA reads TGCAGCGCCGGAAGCTCCTACGAGCAGTACTTC. The chain is built from TRBV29-1 and TRBJ2-7; no reliable D call. Trimming took off 7 bases at V and 0 bases at J, with 7 bases between the two ends. CDR3 length: 11 residues. The germline V gene encodes CDR1 SQVTM and CDR2 ANQGSEA.

V usage is TRBV2 and J usage is TRBJ2-5; D not resolved. CDR3 length equals 12 residues. Per germline, CDR1 SNHLY and CDR2 FYNNEI. V lost 6 bases, J lost 4 bases, and 9 bases lay in between. CDR3 coding DNA: TGTGCCAGCAGCGAGAGTGGAGAGACCCAGTACTTC. Translating gives CASSESGETQYF.

The V call is TRBV5-1, the J call TRBJ2-1; 12 bases are shared with TRBD2. Trimming cost V 5 bases and J 8 bases; bases outside gene matches: 2. Germline CDR1 is SGHRS and CDR2 is YFSETQ. This CDR3 is 13 amino acids long. CDR3 sequence reads: CASRTSGGHEQFF. The CDR3 nucleotides are TGCGCCAGCAGGACTAGCGGGGGTCATGAGCAGTTCTTC.

This clonotype was counted ten times or more. V is TRBV5-1 and J is TRBJ1-2; D gene uncertain. V gave up 4 bases and J gave up 5 bases, with 6 bases separating them. CDR3 length: 11 residues. Germline V gene sequence: CDR1 SGHRS, CDR2 YFSETQ. This CDR3 is CASSDEYGYTF. CDR3 nucleotide sequence: TGCGCCAGCAGCGACGAGTATGGCTACACCTTC.

Ten or more counts support this clonotype. The chain is built from TRBV12-3 or TRBV12-4 and TRBJ2-1, with 14 bases fitting TRBD2. Losses at the gene ends were 5 bases for V and 9 bases for J; bases not matched to a gene: 3. CDR3 length equals 14 residues. CDR3 region: CASSGTSGSGEQFF. CDR3 DNA: TGTGCCAGCAGTGGGACTAGCGGGAGCGGTGAGCAGTTCTTC.

This clonotype turned up a few times. The V call is TRBV12-3 or TRBV12-4, the J call TRBJ1-6, with TRBD1 as a possible D gene (5 bases). The CDR3 runs 15 residues. Trimming shortened V by 3 bases and J by 9 bases, and 15 bases separated the two germline ends. The CDR3 bases are TGTGCCAGCAGTTTGTCCGGGGGTACGGGTTCACCCCTCCACTTT. Translated: CASSLSGGTGSPLHF.

The J gene is TRBJ2-1, the V gene TRBV7-8, with 7 bases aligning to TRBD1. This CDR3 comprises 14 residues. Germline V lookup: CDR1 SGHVS, CDR2 FQNEAQ. V trimming: 5 bases; J trimming: 7 bases; junction bases outside the gene matches: 8. CDR3 amino acids: CASSKETGSNEQFF. The CDR3 bases are TGTGCCAGCAGCAAAGAGACAGGGTCGAATGAGCAGTTCTTC.

This chain links TRBV11-1 with TRBJ2-5, with TRBD2 matching over 9 bases. V lost 5 bases and J lost 5; bases outside the gene matches: 21. CDR1 and CDR2 (germline): SGHAT, FQDESV (reference sequence). The CDR3 sequence is 19 residues long. The CDR3 DNA sequence: TGTGCCAGCAGCCCAACCCAGTTTCGAGCGGGAGGAGCTCGGGAGACCCAGTACTTC. It encodes CASSPTQFRAGGARETQYF.

This clonotype was picked up many times. The chain recombines TRBV12-3 or TRBV12-4 with TRBJ1-1; D is unclear. CDR3 length: 12 amino acids. With 2 bases removed from V and 8 bases from J, the gap between germline ends came to 9 bases. This CDR3 is CASSLKGPEAFF. The DNA for the CDR3 is TGTGCCAGCAGTTTAAAGGGCCCCGAAGCTTTCTTT.